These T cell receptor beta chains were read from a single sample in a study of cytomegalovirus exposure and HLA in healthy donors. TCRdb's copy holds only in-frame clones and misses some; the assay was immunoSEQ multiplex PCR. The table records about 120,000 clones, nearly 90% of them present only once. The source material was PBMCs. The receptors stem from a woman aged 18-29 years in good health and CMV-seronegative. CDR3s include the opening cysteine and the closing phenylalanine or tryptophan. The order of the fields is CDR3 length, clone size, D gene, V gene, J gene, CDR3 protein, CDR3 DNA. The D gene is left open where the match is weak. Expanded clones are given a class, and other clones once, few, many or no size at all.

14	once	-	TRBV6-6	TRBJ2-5	CASETNTRQETQYF	TGTGCCAGCGAAACGAACACCCGCCAAGAGACCCAGTACTTC
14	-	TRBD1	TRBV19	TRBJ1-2	CASSPEGAGHGYTF	TGTGCCAGTAGTCCCGAGGGGGCAGGGCATGGCTACACCTTC
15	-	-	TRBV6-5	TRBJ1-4	CASRPGGGTNEKLFF	TGTGCCAGCAGGCCCGGAGGCGGCACTAATGAAAAACTGTTTTTT
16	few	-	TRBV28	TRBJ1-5	CASSLRVEGGNQPQHF	TGTGCCAGCAGTTTACGGGTGGAAGGAGGCAATCAGCCCCAGCATTTT
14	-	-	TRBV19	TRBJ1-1	CASSPDQGQTEAFF	TGTGCCAGTAGCCCAGATCAGGGCCAGACTGAAGCTTTCTTT
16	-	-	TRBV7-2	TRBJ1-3	CASSLDGGSWGNTIYF	TGTGCCAGCAGCTTAGACGGGGGTTCGTGGGGAAACACCATATATTTT
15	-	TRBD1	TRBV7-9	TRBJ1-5	CASSWGDSHTSTQHF	TGTGCCAGCAGCTGGGGGGACAGCCACACCAGCACCCAGCATTTT
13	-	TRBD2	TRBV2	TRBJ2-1	CASSETSGDEQFF	TGTGCCAGCAGTGAGACTAGCGGGGATGAGCAGTTCTTC
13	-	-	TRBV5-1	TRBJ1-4	CARPKHHNEKLFF	TGCGCCCGCCCGAAGCACCATAATGAAAAACTGTTTTTT
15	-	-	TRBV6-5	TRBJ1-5	CASSLEQGSNQPQHF	TGTGCCAGCAGTTTAGAGCAGGGAAGCAATCAGCCCCAGCATTTT
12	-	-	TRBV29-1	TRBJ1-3	CSAGGNGNTIYF	TGCAGCGCCGGGGGGAATGGAAACACCATATATTTT
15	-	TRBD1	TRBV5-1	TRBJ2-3	CASSRGTGGTDTQYF	TGCGCCAGCAGCCGGGGGACAGGGGGCACAGATACGCAGTATTTT
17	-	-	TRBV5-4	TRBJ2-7	CASSIGGASWNRFKQYF	TGTGCCAGCAGCATTGGCGGGGCTAGCTGGAATCGTTTCAAGCAGTACTTC
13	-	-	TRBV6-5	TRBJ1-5	CASTSGVHQPQHF	TGTGCCAGCACTTCAGGGGTTCATCAGCCCCAGCATTTT
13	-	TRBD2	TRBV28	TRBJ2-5	CASSGLAVETQYF	TGTGCCAGCAGTGGACTAGCGGTAGAGACCCAGTACTTC
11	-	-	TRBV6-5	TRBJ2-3	CASRLTQNEYF	TGTGCCAGCAGGCTTACTCAAAACGAGTATTTT
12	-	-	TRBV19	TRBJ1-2	CASLKGAYGYTF	TGTGCCAGTCTAAAAGGGGCCTATGGCTACACCTTC
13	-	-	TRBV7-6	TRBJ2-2	CASSSQGSGELFF	TGTGCCAGCAGCTCCCAGGGTTCTGGGGAGCTGTTTTTT
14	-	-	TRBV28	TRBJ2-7	CASSHDTSRYEQYF	TGTGCCAGCAGTCACGACACGTCTCGCTACGAGCAGTACTTC
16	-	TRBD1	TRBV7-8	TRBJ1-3	CASSLWDRGSGNTIYF	TGTGCCAGCAGCTTGTGGGACAGGGGATCTGGAAACACCATATATTTT
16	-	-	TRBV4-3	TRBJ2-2	CASRGFGVWNTGELFF	TGCGCCAGCAGGGGGTTCGGGGTATGGAACACCGGGGAGCTGTTTTTT
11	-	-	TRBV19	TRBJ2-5	CASSTRETQYF	TGTGCCAGCAGTACCCGGGAGACCCAGTACTTC
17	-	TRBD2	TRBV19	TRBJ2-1	CASGGAGLAGQYNEQFF	TGTGCCAGCGGGGGAGCGGGACTAGCGGGACAATACAATGAGCAGTTCTTC
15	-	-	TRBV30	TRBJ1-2	CAWISQSGANYGYTF	TGTGCCTGGATATCACAGAGCGGGGCTAACTATGGCTACACCTTC
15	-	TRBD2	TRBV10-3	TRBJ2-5	CAIKGGSTLQETQYF	TGTGCCATCAAAGGCGGGAGCACCCTCCAAGAGACCCAGTACTTC
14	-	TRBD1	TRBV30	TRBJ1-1	CAWGKGARGTEAFF	TGTGCCTGGGGAAAGGGGGCGCGAGGCACTGAAGCTTTCTTT
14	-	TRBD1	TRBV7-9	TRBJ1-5	CASSPTQGDQPQHF	TGTGCCAGCAGCCCGACGCAGGGGGATCAGCCCCAGCATTTT
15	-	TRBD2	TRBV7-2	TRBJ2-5	CASSSVAGVLETQYF	TGTGCCAGCAGCTCAGTAGCGGGGGTGTTAGAGACCCAGTACTTC
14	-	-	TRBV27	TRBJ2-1	CASRAGASYNEQFF	TGTGCCAGCAGGGCGGGGGCTAGCTACAATGAGCAGTTCTTC
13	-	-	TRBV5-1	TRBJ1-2	CASSLGAGDGYTF	TGCGCCAGCAGCTTGGGGGCAGGGGATGGCTACACCTTC
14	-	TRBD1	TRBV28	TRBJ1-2	CASSLSGTAYGYTF	TGTGCCAGCAGTTTATCCGGGACAGCTTATGGCTACACCTTC
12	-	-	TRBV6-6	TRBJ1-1	CASTNGGPEAFF	TGTGCCAGCACCAACGGGGGACCTGAAGCTTTCTTT
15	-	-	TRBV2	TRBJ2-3	CARLVTRPSTDTQYF	TGTGCCCGACTGGTGACTAGACCTAGCACAGATACGCAGTATTTT
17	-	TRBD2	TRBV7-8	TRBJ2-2	CASSLAASGDNTGELFF	TGTGCCAGCAGCTTAGCTGCTAGCGGGGACAACACCGGGGAGCTGTTTTTT
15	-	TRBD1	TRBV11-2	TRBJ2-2	CASSHGQGGTGELFF	TGTGCCAGCAGCCACGGACAGGGAGGCACCGGGGAGCTGTTTTTT
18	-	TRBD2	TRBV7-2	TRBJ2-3	CASSFPIAGGLSTDTQYF	TGTGCCAGCAGCTTCCCTATAGCGGGAGGGCTTAGCACAGATACGCAGTATTTT
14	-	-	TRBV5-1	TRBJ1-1	CASSLVSGMAEAFF	TGCGCCAGCAGCTTGGTATCGGGAATGGCTGAAGCTTTCTTT
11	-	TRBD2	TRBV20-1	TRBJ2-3	CSARTRDTQYF	TGCAGTGCTCGGACTAGGGATACGCAGTATTTT
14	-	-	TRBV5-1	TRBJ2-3	CASSMITFTDTQYF	TGCGCCAGCAGCATGATCACTTTCACAGATACGCAGTATTTT
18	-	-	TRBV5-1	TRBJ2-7	CASSLEVSGLASFYEQYF	TGCGCCAGCAGCTTGGAAGTTTCCGGTCTAGCGAGCTTCTACGAGCAGTACTTC
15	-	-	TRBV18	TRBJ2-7	CASSPGPGLTYEQYF	TGTGCCAGCTCACCTGGGCCAGGACTGACCTACGAGCAGTACTTC
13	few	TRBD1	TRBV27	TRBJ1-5	CASSTDRAQPQHF	TGTGCCAGCAGTACCGACAGGGCTCAGCCCCAGCATTTT
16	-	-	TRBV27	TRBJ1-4	CASSLSAGFPNEKLFF	TGTGCCAGCAGTTTATCGGCGGGGTTTCCTAATGAAAAACTGTTTTTT
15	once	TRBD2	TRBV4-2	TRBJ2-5	CASSQGWSSGETQYF	TGTGCCAGCAGCCAAGGATGGTCTAGCGGGGAGACCCAGTACTTC
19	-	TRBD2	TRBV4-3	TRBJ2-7	CASSQGLGSPGRPAYEQYF	TGCGCCAGCAGCCAAGGTTTGGGATCCCCCGGGAGGCCTGCCTACGAGCAGTACTTC
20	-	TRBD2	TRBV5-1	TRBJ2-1	CASSLEWSRGLAGGRNEQFF	TGCGCCAGCAGCTTGGAATGGAGTAGAGGACTAGCGGGGGGTCGTAATGAGCAGTTCTTC
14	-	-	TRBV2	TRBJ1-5	CASSEFQRGQPQHF	TGTGCCAGCAGTGAATTCCAAAGGGGACAGCCCCAGCATTTT
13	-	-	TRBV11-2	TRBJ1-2	CASSRRAGNGYTF	TGTGCCAGCAGCCGACGGGCAGGGAATGGCTACACCTTC
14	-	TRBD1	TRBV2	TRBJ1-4	CASSRDRGYEKLFF	TGTGCCAGCTCCAGGGACAGGGGATATGAAAAACTGTTTTTT
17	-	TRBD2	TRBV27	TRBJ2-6	CASSADRGGVGANVLTF	TGTGCCAGCAGTGCCGATCGGGGGGGAGTTGGGGCCAACGTCCTGACTTTC
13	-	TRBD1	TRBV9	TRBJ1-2	CASSGDRVEGYTF	TGTGCCAGCAGCGGGGACAGGGTGGAAGGCTACACCTTC
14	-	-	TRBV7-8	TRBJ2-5	CASSPTPSEAGRYF	TGTGCCAGCAGCCCTACCCCCTCCGAGGCGGGCCGGTACTTC